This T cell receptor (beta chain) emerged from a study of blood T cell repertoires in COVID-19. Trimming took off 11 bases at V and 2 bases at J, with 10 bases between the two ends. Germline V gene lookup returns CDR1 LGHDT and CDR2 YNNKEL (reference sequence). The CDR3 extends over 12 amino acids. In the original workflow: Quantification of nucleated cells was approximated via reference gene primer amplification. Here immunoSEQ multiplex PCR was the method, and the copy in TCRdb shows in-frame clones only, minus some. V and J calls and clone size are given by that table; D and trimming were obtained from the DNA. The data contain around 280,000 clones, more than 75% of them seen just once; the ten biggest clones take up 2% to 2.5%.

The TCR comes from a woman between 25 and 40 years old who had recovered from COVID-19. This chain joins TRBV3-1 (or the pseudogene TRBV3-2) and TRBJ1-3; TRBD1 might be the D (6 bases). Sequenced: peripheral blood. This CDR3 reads CAAQGPGNTIYF. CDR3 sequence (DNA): TGTGCCGCACAGGGTCCTGGAAACACCATATATTTT.